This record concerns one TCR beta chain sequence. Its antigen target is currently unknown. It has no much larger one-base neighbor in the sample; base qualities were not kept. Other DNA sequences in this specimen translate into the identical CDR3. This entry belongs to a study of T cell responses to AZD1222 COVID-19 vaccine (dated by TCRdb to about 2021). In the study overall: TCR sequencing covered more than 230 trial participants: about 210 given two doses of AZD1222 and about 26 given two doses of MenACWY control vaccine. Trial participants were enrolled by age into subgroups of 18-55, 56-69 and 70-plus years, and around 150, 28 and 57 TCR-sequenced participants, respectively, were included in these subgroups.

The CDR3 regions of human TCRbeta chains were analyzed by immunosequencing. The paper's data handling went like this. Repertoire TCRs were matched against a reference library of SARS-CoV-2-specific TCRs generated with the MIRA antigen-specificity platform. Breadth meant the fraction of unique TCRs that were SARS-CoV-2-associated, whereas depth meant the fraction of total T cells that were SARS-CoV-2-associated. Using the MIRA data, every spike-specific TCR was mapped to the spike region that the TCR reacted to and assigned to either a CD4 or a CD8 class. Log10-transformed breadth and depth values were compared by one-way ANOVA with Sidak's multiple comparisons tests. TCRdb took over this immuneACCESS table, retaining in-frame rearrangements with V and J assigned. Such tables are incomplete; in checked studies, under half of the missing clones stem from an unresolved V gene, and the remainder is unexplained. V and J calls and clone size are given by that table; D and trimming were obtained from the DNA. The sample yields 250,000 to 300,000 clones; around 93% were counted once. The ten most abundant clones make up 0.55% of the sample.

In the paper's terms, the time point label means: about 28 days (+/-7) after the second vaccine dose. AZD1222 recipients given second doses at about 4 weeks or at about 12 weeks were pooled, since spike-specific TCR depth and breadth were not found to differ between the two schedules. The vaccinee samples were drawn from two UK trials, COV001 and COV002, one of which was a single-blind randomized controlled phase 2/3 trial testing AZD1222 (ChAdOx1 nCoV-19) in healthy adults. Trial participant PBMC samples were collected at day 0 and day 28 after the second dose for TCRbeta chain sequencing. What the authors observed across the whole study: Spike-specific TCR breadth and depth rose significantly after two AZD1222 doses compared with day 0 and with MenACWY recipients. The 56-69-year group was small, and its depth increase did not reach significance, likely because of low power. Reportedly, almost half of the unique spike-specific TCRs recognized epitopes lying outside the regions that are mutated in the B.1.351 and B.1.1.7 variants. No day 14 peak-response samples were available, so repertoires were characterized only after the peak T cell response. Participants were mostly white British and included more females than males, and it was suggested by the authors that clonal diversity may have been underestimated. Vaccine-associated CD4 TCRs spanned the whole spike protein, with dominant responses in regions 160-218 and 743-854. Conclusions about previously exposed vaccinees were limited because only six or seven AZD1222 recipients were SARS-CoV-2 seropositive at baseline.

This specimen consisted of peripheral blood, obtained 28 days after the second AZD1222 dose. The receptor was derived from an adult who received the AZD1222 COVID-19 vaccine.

The bases are TGTGCCAGCAGCGTAGGGAGTAGCAATCAGCCCCAGCATTTT. The translation is CASSVGSSNQPQHF. The receptor chain draws on TRBV9 and TRBJ1-5; confidence is insufficient to name the D gene. For CDR1 and CDR2, the germline V gene lists SGDLS and YYNGEE. CDR3 length: 14 amino acids, cysteine to phenylalanine. Here the CDR3 DNA is all that survives: 42 bases in frame from base 1. V drops 0 bases and J drops 0 bases, leaving 4 bases in between.